These 17 T cell receptor beta chains came from one sample sequenced in a study of post-analysis software for immune sequencing data. General study results and limits: Relative to controls, patients had a handful of TRBV segments at higher frequency, with TRBV5-6, TRBV5-1 and TRBV20-1 among these.

Unique-molecular-identifier-tagged TCR beta cDNA libraries were used. A single record per CDR3 protein comes from TCRdb applying MiXCR to the PCR reads. In the table there are roughly 620,000 distinct CDR3 sequences, 44% of which are singletons. Their recognized antigens are unknown. Sequenced material: blood. These TCRs come from a girl aged 5-17 years with multiple sclerosis.

This clonotype was observed a handful of times. The CDR3 protein is CSVGQGEGTQYF. CDR3 sequence (DNA): TGCAGCGTTGGGCAGGGGGAGGGCACGCAGTATTTT. V is TRBV29-1 and J is TRBJ2-3, with D tentatively TRBD1 or TRBD2 (7 bases each). This CDR3 contains 12 residues. V lost 4 bases to trimming and J lost 9 bases, with 14 bases between them. Per germline, CDR1 SQVTM and CDR2 ANQGSEA.

Only a few counts were recorded for this clonotype. This chain joins TRBV12-3 or TRBV12-4 and TRBJ2-7; TRBD1 might be the D (6 bases). This CDR3 spans 14 amino acids. V lost 6 bases and J lost 3, with 15 bases in between. The CDR3 spells CASSTTTGIYEQYF. The CDR3 DNA reads TGTGCCAGCAGCACCACTACAGGGATCTACGAGCAGTACTTC.

The rearrangement joins TRBV4-1 to TRBJ2-7; 10 bases map to TRBD1. Losses at the gene ends were 4 bases for V and 4 bases for J; bases not matched to a gene: 7. CDR3 length: 15 amino acids. The germline CDR1 and CDR2 sequences are MGHRA and YSYEKL. CDR3 nucleotide sequence: TGCGCCAGCAGCCCAGAGCCGGGACAGGGGTACGAGCAGTACTTC. It is translated as CASSPEPGQGYEQYF.

The chain joins TRBV6-1 to TRBJ1-5; possibly TRBD1 for D (5 bases). The germline V gene has CDR1 MNHNS and CDR2 SASEGT. CDR3 length equals 16 residues. The V gene lost 2 bases and the J gene lost 7 bases, with 18 bases spanning the gap. For the CDR3, the DNA is TGTGCCAGCAGTGAATTACCCTTTAGGGGCGGGCAGCCCCAGCATTTT. It is translated as CASSELPFRGGQPQHF.

This chain joins TRBV6-6 and TRBJ2-4, with D tentatively TRBD1 or TRBD2 (5 bases each). TRBJ2-7 explains the end of the DNA better; the J call may be wrong. CDR1 is MNHNY, CDR2 SVGAGI, per germline (reference sequence). This CDR3 region has 12 residues. The CDR3: CASSYPRGEQYF. The DNA of the CDR3 is TGTGCCAGCAGTTACCCGAGGGGCGAGCAGTACTTC.

The rearrangement uses TRBV12-3 or TRBV12-4 and TRBJ2-3; either TRBD1 or TRBD2 may fit D (5 bases each). This CDR3 region has 11 residues. V shed 7 bases and J shed 7 bases, with 9 bases lying between them. The CDR3 region has the DNA TGTGCCAGCACCTGGGGGAATACGCAGTATTTT. Its protein product is CASTWGNTQYF.

The chain uses TRBV4-1 and TRBJ2-5; no definite D call. The germline V and J ends were trimmed by 1 base and 1 base, with 13 bases remaining between them. Germline V gives CDR1 MGHRA, CDR2 YSYEKL. The CDR3 loop spans 16 amino acids. The CDR3 DNA is TGCGCCAGCAGCCAAGTCAACCTCGGGTTCCAAGAGACCCAGTACTTC. As protein: CASSQVNLGFQETQYF.

This clonotype was found a few times. The rearrangement links TRBV6-5 to TRBJ1-2; no definite D call. Germline values: CDR1 MNHEY, CDR2 SVGAGI. Trimming took 6 bases from V and 4 from J, leaving 9 bases between them. The CDR3 sequence is 12 residues long. The CDR3 nucleotides are TGTGCCAGCAGCAGTACCTCCTATGGCTACACCTTC. Its translation: CASSSTSYGYTF.

CDR3 in DNA: TGTGCCAGCAGTTTCCTATCGGGGGGGATAAAGACCCAGTACTTC. Its translation is CASSFLSGGIKTQYF. V gene TRBV12-3 or TRBV12-4 combines with J gene TRBJ2-5; 8 nucleotides agree with TRBD2. Trimming at V came to 3 bases and at J to 6 bases, leaving 9 bases not matched to a gene. The CDR3 is 15 amino acids.

In this sample, this clonotype turned up a few times. The chain is built from TRBV20-1 and TRBJ1-4, with D possibly matching TRBD1 (6 bases). This CDR3 spans 14 amino acids. Germline CDR1 is DFQATT and CDR2 is SNEGSKA (reference sequence). V gave up 6 bases and J gave up 8 bases, with 19 bases separating them. CDR3 sequence reads: CSAAFGTLVEKLFF. CDR3 nucleotide sequence: TGCAGTGCCGCCTTCGGGACATTGGTAGAAAAACTGTTTTTT.

This clonotype has only a few counts. This chain connects TRBV2 to TRBJ2-6; TRBD1 matches at 7 bases. This CDR3 has 15 amino acids. Looked up from germline, CDR1 is SNHLY and CDR2 is FYNNEI. Unmatched junction bases numbered 3, after V lost 7 bases and J lost 0 bases. The chain's CDR3 is CASNRGYSGANVLTF. Here the CDR3 DNA reads TGTGCCAGCAACAGGGGATACTCTGGGGCCAACGTCCTGACTTTC. Based on the CDR3 plus reference TRBV2 and TRBJ2-6, the full variable domain is EPEVTQTPSHQVTQMGQEVILRCVPISNHLYFYWYRQILGQKVEFLVSFYNNEISEKSEIFDDQFSVERPDGSNFTLKIRSTKLEDSAMYFCASNRGYSGANVLTFGAGSRLTVL.

The J gene is TRBJ1-4, the V gene TRBV5-6, with a possible D match to TRBD1 (6 bases). CDR1 and CDR2 (germline): SGHDT, YYEEEE. V gave up 2 bases and J gave up 0 bases, with 11 bases separating them. The length of the CDR3 is 16 residues. The CDR3 region is CASSLYRVTTNEKLFF. CDR3 DNA: TGTGCCAGCAGCTTATACAGGGTGACAACTAATGAAAAACTGTTTTTT.

The V call is TRBV7-2, the J call TRBJ2-1; D unresolved. The last part of the DNA fits TRBJ2-7 better; the J call may be wrong. In germline, CDR1 is SGHTA, CDR2 FQGNSA. The length of the CDR3 is 12 residues. The CDR3 DNA is TGTGCCAGCAGCTCCAATTACAATGAGCAGTACTTC. It translates to CASSSNYNEQYF.

V is TRBV12-3 or TRBV12-4 and J is TRBJ1-1; TRBD1 agrees at 8 bases. The CDR3 is 16 residues long. V was clipped by 5 bases and J by 4 bases; unmatched bases: 12. CDR3 sequence (DNA): TGTGCCAGCAGTCTGTCCCCGCTCACAGGGGGCACTGAAGCTTTCTTT. It yields the protein CASSLSPLTGGTEAFF.

The chain combines TRBV4-1 with TRBJ2-7; no definite D call. The DNA end favors TRBJ2-5, so the J call may be wrong. CDR1 and CDR2 (germline): MGHRA, YSYEKL. This CDR3 comprises 14 residues. This CDR3 is CASSLTRIRETQYF. The DNA for the CDR3 is TGCGCCAGCAGCCTCACGCGCATTAGAGAGACCCAGTACTTC.

The chain joins TRBV25-1 to TRBJ1-6; D is unresolved. From germline, CDR1 is MGHDK and CDR2 SYGVNS. The CDR3 spans 14 residues. The V end lost 6 bases, the J end lost 7 bases, and 13 bases lay between the germline ends. The chain's CDR3 is CASSISSENSPLHF. The CDR3 DNA reads as TGTGCCAGCAGCATCTCTTCGGAGAATTCACCCCTCCACTTT. The variable domain in full, with the rest retrieved from reference TRBV25-1 and TRBJ1-6, is EADIYQTPRYLVIGTGKKITLECSQTMGHDKMYWYQQDPGMELHLIHYSYGVNSTEKGDLSSESTVSRIRTEHFPLTLESARPSHTSQYLCASSISSENSPLHFGNGTRLTVT.

The V gene is TRBV29-1, the J gene TRBJ2-7; D remains unclear. Trimming shortened V by 4 bases and J by 3 bases, and 10 bases separated the two germline ends. Germline CDR1 reads SQVTM; CDR2 reads ANQGSEA. This CDR3 region has 12 residues. The chain's CDR3 is CSVGVPGYEQYF. The CDR3 bases are TGCAGCGTTGGAGTACCAGGCTACGAGCAGTACTTC.